The table lists the clone carrying this T cell receptor beta chain with many counts. The antigen remains unidentified. This entry is derived from a study of T cell repertoires in cytomegalovirus infection. Study-level background: Recently identified HLA-C-restricted CMV epitopes were used, and well-studied HLA-B-restricted CMV epitopes were used as well. An indication of both CMV infection and matching HLA type came from public TCR beta signatures. Whole-study results and caveats: Clonotypes of TCR beta that were HLA-C-restricted and CMV-specific dominated the ex vivo response.

Via MiXCR, TCRdb re-called the reads, giving one row per CDR3 protein. The data contain some 940,000 distinct CDR3 sequences, roughly 30% of them singletons. Germline V lookup: CDR1 MNHNY, CDR2 SVGAGI (reference sequence). The junction had 9 bases not matched to a gene; V was cut back by 3 bases and J by 5 bases. The CDR3 length is 15 residues. This chain uses TRBV6-6 with TRBJ2-7; TRBD1 agrees at 8 bases. Sequenced material: cultured CD8+ T cells from PBMCs, taken from culture after CMV antigen stimulation. This TCR was sampled from a human donor in good health (CMV status not recorded). Some clones in this sample may be carry-over from other donors' samples. The CDR3 DNA sequence: TGTGCCAGCAGTTATTTGGGGCAGGGGGCGAACGAGCAGTACTTC. Translating it yields CASSYLGQGANEQYF.